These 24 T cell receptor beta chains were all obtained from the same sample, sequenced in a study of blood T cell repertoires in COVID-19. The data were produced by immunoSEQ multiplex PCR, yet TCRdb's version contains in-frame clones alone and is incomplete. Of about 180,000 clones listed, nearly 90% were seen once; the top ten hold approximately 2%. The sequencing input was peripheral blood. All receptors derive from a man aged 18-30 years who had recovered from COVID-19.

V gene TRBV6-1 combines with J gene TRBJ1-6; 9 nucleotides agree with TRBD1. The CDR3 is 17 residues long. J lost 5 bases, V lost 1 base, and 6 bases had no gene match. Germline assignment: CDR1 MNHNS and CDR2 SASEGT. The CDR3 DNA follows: TGTGCCAGCAGTGAAGTCTGGACAGGGGTTAATAATTCACCCCTCCACTTT. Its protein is CASSEVWTGVNNSPLHF.

The CDR3: CATSDPPGGGYTDTQYF. The CDR3 DNA is TGTGCCACCAGTGATCCTCCGGGAGGCGGTTACACAGATACGCAGTATTTT. The genes are TRBV24-1 and TRBJ2-3, with TRBD2 matching over 7 bases. The CDR3 is made up of 17 amino acids. J gave up 2 bases and V 3 bases, and 10 bases lay outside the gene matches. Germline loops: CDR1 KGHDR, CDR2 SFDVKD.

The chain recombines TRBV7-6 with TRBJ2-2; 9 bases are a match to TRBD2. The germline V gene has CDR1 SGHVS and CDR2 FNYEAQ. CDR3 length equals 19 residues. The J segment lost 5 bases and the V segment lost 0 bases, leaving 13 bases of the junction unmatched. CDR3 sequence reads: CASSLAGLASGTQTGELFF. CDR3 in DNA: TGTGCCAGCAGCTTAGCTGGGCTTGCTAGCGGGACACAAACCGGGGAGCTGTTTTTT.

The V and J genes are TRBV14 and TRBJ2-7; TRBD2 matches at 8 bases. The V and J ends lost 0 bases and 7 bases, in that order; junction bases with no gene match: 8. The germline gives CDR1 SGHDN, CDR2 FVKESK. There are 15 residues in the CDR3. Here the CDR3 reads CASSQDPGGVTEQYF. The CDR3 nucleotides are TGTGCCAGCAGCCAAGATCCGGGAGGGGTTACAGAGCAGTACTTC.

CDR3 in amino acids: CASRRTDTQYF. The CDR3, as DNA: TGTGCCAGCAGGAGGACAGATACGCAGTATTTT. The rearrangement links TRBV11-2 to TRBJ2-3; D remains unclear. V was cut by 6 bases and J by 3 bases, with 4 bases left in between. CDR1 is SGHAT and CDR2 is FQNNGV in the germline V gene. The CDR3 is 11 residues long.

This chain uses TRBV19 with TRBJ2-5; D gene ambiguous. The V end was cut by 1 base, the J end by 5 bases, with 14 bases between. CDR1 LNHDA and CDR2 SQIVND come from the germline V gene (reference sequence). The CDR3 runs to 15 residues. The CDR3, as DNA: TGTGCCAGTAGTATAGCCCTAGGATTGGAGGAGACCCAGTACTTC. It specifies CASSIALGLEETQYF.

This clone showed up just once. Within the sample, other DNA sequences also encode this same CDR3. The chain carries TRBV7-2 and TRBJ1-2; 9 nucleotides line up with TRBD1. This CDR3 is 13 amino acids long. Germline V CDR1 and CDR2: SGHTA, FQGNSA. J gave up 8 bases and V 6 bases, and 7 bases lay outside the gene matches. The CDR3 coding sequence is TGTGCCAGCAGTTTGGGACAGGGTGGAGGCTACACCTTC. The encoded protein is CASSLGQGGGYTF. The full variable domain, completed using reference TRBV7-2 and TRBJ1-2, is GAGVSQSPSNKVTEKGKDVELRCDPISGHTALYWYRQSLGQGLEFLIYFQGNSAPDKSGLPSDRFSAERTGGSVSTLTIQRTQQEDSAVYLCASSLGQGGGYTFGSGTRLTVV.

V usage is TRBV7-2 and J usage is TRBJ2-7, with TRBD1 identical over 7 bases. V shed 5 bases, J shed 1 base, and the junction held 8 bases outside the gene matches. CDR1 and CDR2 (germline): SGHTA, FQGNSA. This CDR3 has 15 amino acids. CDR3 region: CASSGTGTVSYEQYF. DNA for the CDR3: TGTGCCAGCAGCGGAACCGGGACAGTATCCTACGAGCAGTACTTC.

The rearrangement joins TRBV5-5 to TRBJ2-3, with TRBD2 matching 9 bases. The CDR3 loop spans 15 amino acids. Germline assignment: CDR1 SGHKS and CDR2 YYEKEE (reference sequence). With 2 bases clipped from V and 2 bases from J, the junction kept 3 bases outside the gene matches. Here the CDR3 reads CASSLLAGPTDTQYF. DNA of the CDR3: TGTGCCAGCAGCTTACTAGCGGGTCCCACAGATACGCAGTATTTT.

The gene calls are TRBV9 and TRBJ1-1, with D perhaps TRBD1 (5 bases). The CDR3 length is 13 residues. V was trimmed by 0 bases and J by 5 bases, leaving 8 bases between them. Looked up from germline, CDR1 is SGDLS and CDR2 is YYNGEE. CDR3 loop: CASSVEGVTEAFF. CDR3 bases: TGTGCCAGCAGCGTAGAAGGGGTTACTGAAGCTTTCTTT.

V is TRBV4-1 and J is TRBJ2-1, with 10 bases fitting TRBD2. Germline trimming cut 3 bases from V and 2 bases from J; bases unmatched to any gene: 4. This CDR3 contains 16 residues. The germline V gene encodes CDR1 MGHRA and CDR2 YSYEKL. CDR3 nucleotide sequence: TGCGCCAGCAGCCACGGACTAGCGGCAACCTACAATGAGCAGTTCTTC. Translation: CASSHGLAATYNEQFF.

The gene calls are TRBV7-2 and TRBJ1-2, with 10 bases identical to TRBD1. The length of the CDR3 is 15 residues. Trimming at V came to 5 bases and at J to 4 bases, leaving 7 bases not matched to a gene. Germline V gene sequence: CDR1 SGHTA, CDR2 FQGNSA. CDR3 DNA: TGTGCCAGCAGCCCGACAGGGGGCAAAGGCTATGGCTACACCTTC. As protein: CASSPTGGKGYGYTF.

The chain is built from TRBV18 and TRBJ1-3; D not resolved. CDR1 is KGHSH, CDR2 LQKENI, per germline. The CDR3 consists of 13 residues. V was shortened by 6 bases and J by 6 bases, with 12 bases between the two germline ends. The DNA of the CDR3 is TGTGCCAGCTCTTGGACTCCGGTAAACACCATATATTTT. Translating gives CASSWTPVNTIYF.

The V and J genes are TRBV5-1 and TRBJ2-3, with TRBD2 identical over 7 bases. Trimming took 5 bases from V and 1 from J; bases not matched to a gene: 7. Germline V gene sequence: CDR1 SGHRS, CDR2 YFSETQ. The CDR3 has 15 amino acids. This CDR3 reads CASRRAGDGTDTQYF. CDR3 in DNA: TGCGCCAGCAGGAGGGCGGGAGACGGCACAGATACGCAGTATTTT.

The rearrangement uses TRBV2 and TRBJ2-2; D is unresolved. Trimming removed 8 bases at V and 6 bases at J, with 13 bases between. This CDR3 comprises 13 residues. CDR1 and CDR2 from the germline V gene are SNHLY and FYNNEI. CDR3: CASLISPAGELFF. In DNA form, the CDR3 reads TGTGCCAGCCTTATATCCCCGGCCGGGGAGCTGTTTTTT.

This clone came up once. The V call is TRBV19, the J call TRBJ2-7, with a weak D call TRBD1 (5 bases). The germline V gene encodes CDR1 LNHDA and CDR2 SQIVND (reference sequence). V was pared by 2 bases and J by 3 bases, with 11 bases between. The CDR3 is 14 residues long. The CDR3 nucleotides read TGTGCCAGTAGTATACAGGGTCGGAACTACGAGCAGTACTTC. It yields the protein CASSIQGRNYEQYF.

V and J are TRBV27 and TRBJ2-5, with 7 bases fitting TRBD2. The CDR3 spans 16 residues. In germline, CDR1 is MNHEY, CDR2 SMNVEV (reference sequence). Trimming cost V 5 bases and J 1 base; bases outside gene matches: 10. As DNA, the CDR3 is TGTGCCAGCAGTCTTACTCCCAGCGGGGTCCAAGAGACCCAGTACTTC. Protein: CASSLTPSGVQETQYF.

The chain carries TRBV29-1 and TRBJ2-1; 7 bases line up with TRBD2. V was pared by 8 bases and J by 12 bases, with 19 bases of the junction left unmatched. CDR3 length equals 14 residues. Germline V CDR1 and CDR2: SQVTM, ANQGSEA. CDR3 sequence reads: CSTHTDGRESRQFF. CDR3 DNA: TGCAGCACTCATACTGACGGGCGGGAGTCTCGGCAGTTCTTC.

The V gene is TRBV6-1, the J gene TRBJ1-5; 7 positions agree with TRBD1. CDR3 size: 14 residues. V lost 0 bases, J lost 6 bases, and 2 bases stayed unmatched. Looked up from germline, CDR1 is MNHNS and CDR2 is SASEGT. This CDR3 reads CASSEAGTVQPQHF. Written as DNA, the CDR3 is TGTGCCAGCAGTGAAGCGGGGACAGTTCAGCCCCAGCATTTT.

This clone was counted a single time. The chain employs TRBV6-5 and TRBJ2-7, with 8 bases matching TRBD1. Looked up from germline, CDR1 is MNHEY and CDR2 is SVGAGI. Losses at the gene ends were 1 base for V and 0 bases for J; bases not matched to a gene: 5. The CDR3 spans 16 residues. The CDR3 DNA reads TGTGCCAGCAGTTACTTCTCTGGACAGGGCTCCTACGAGCAGTACTTC. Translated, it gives CASSYFSGQGSYEQYF.

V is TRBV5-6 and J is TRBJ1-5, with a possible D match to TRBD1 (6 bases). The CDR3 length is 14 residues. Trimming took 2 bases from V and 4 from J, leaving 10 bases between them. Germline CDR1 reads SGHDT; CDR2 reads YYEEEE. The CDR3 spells CASSFGQRNQPQHF. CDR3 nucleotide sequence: TGTGCCAGCAGCTTCGGACAGCGGAATCAGCCCCAGCATTTT.

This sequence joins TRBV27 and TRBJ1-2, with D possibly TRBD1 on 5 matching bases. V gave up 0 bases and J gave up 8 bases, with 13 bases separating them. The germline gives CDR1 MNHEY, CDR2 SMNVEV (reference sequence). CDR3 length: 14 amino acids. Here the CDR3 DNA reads TGTGCCAGCAGTTTATCGGGGGGACTTTCGGGCTACACCTTC. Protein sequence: CASSLSGGLSGYTF.

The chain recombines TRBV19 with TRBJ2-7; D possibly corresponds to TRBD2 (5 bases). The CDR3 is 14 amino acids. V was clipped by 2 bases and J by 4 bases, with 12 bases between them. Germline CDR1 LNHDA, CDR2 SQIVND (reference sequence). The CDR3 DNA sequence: TGTGCCAGTAGTATATCCGGGAACGAGTACGAGCAGTACTTC. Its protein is CASSISGNEYEQYF. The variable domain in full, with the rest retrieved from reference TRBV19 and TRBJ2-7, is DGGITQSPKYLFRKEGQNVTLSCEQNLNHDAMYWYRQDPGQGLRLIYYSQIVNDFQKGDIAEGYSVSREKKESFPLTVTSAQKNPTAFYLCASSISGNEYEQYFGPGTRLTVT.

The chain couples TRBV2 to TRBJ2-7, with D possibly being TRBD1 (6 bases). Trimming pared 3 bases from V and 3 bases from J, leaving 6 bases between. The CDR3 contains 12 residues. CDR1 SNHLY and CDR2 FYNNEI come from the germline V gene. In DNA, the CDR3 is TGTGCCAGCAGTGACAGGGGCTACGAGCAGTACTTC. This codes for CASSDRGYEQYF.